This T cell receptor beta chain was profiled in a study of CD8+CD57+ T cells in acquired aplastic anemia. Genomic DNA served as template for TCR beta VDJ and CDR3 profiling. TCRdb reprocessed the reads with MiXCR, giving one entry per CDR3 protein. The data show about 150,000 distinct CDR3 sequences, less than 50% seen once. This clonotype has a count of ten or more. Germline V gene sequence: CDR1 MNHEY, CDR2 SVGEGT. The ends lost 5 bases at V and 5 bases at J; junction bases unmatched: 6. The CDR3 has 15 amino acids. Whoever was chosen for sequencing had shown CD8+CD57+ cell expansion by flow cytometry.

The chain links TRBV6-2 or TRBV6-3 to TRBJ1-6, with 7 bases matching TRBD1. This receptor was identified in a human donor with aplastic anemia. Material: sorted CD4+, CD8+, or CD8+CD57+ T cells (not recorded which) from PBMCs. CDR3 coding DNA: TGTGCCAGCAGTCGAAACAGGGGCAATAATTCACCCCTCCACTTT. This gives the protein CASSRNRGNNSPLHF.